Below, 25 T cell receptor beta chains from the same sample are listed, as sequenced in a study of technical replicates of blood from a handful of donors. This table comes from immunoSEQ multiplex PCR, and its TCRdb copy is limited to in-frame clones, with some not included. Here the sample spans about 84,000 clones, 90% to 95% being singletons. Material: T cells isolated from PBMCs. The receptor source for this set is a human donor in good health.

This chain uses TRBV27 with TRBJ2-1; 7 bases line up with TRBD1. Trimming removed 2 bases from V and 5 bases from J; junction bases left unmatched: 9. The CDR3 extends over 16 amino acids. Germline values: CDR1 MNHEY, CDR2 SMNVEV (reference sequence). CDR3 protein: CASSLDRDRADNEQFF. The CDR3 DNA sequence: TGTGCCAGCAGTTTAGACCGAGACAGGGCAGACAATGAGCAGTTCTTC.

The chain links TRBV19 to TRBJ2-1; a weak D match, TRBD1 (5 bases). The germline V gene has CDR1 LNHDA and CDR2 SQIVND (reference sequence). V lost 6 bases and J lost 12, with 18 bases in between. The CDR3 spans 13 residues. CDR3 loop: CASSLGGAPAQFF. CDR3 nucleotide sequence: TGTGCCAGTAGCCTGGGTGGGGCTCCGGCGCAGTTCTTC.

The gene calls are TRBV6-5 and TRBJ2-7, with 8 bases matching TRBD1. The ends lost 4 bases at V and 2 bases at J; junction bases unmatched: 4. The CDR3 spans 14 residues. Germline assignment: CDR1 MNHEY and CDR2 SVGAGI. CDR3 protein: CASSWGQATYEQYF. The CDR3 DNA reads as TGTGCCAGCAGTTGGGGACAGGCCACCTACGAGCAGTACTTC.

The chain carries TRBV19 and TRBJ2-5; D remains unclear. V was shortened by 5 bases and J by 5 bases, with 6 bases between the two germline ends. Germline CDR1 LNHDA, CDR2 SQIVND (reference sequence). CDR3 length equals 11 residues. The CDR3, as DNA: TGTGCCAGTAGTGAGGCTGAGACCCAGTACTTC. It is translated as CASSEAETQYF.

The J gene is TRBJ2-2, the V gene TRBV2, with a possible D match to TRBD1 (6 bases). Trimming pared 7 bases from V and 6 bases from J, leaving 9 bases between. Germline V gene sequence: CDR1 SNHLY, CDR2 FYNNEI. This CDR3 region has 12 residues. CDR3 nucleotide sequence: TGTGCCAGCACAGGGGTCTCCGGGGAGCTGTTTTTT. Translation gives CASTGVSGELFF.

The gene calls are TRBV4-2 and TRBJ2-3; 8 bases align to TRBD2. This CDR3 has 18 residues. V was pared by 0 bases and J by 4 bases, with 12 bases of the junction left unmatched. Germline assignment: CDR1 LGHNA and CDR2 YNFKEQ. The CDR3 nucleotides are TGTGCCAGCAGCCAAGATCCCCTAGCGGGTGTTTTAGCAGATACGCAGTATTTT. Its translation: CASSQDPLAGVLADTQYF.

J is TRBJ1-2 and V is TRBV4-2, with D unclear. V was cut by 8 bases and J by 9 bases, with 16 bases left in between. The germline gives CDR1 LGHNA, CDR2 YNFKEQ. The CDR3 runs to 12 residues. The CDR3 DNA follows: TGTGCCAGCGCCTTTAGGAGGGAAAGCTACACCTTC. Protein product: CASAFRRESYTF.

The V and J genes are TRBV11-2 and TRBJ1-3; tentatively, D is TRBD1 (6 bases). The CDR3 contains 15 residues. The V and J ends lost 1 base and 9 bases respectively, with 16 bases between them. The germline V gene encodes CDR1 SGHAT and CDR2 FQNNGV. CDR3 amino acids: CASSLGGQGRSTIYF. Here the CDR3 DNA reads TGTGCCAGCAGCTTAGGAGGGCAGGGGAGAAGCACCATATATTTT. Based on the CDR3 plus reference TRBV11-2 and TRBJ1-3, the full variable domain is EAGVAQSPRYKIIEKRQSVAFWCNPISGHATLYWYQQILGQGPKLLIQFQNNGVVDDSQLPKDRFSAERLKGVDSTLKIQPAKLEDSAVYLCASSLGGQGRSTIYFGEGSWLTVV.

The sample holds one count of this clone. V usage is TRBV4-1 and J usage is TRBJ2-5, with 12 bases lining up with TRBD2. The J call is doubtful: the DNA matches TRBJ2-7 better. The CDR3 is made up of 17 amino acids. Germline CDR1 reads MGHRA; CDR2 reads YSYEKL. The CDR3 region is CASSQPRTSGTLYEQYF. The CDR3 DNA follows: TGCGCCAGCAGCCAACCACGGACTAGCGGGACTCTCTACGAGCAGTACTTC.

The table lists this clone with a count of one. This chain links TRBV4-1 with TRBJ2-1, with 8 positions matching TRBD2. The CDR3 loop spans 16 amino acids. Germline CDR1 and CDR2: MGHRA and YSYEKL. V lost 2 bases, J lost 4 bases, and 7 bases stayed unmatched. The CDR3 is CASSQFMSGGYNEQFF. CDR3 bases: TGCGCCAGCAGCCAATTTATGAGCGGGGGTTACAATGAGCAGTTCTTC.

The chain is built from TRBV6-5 and TRBJ1-2; 8 bases are shared with TRBD1. The trim removed 1 base at V and 7 bases at J, leaving 11 bases unmatched. The length of the CDR3 is 16 residues. CDR1 is MNHEY and CDR2 is SVGAGI in the germline V gene. CDR3 in DNA: TGTGCCAGCAGTTACTTGGACAGGGTTCTTTCGGGTGGCTACACCTTC. As protein: CASSYLDRVLSGGYTF.

This sequence joins TRBV6-1 and TRBJ2-3; D uncertain. Germline lookup yields CDR1 MNHNS and CDR2 SASEGT. The CDR3 is 15 residues long. The V end was cut by 0 bases, the J end by 4 bases, with 11 bases between. The DNA of the CDR3 is TGTGCCAGCAGTGAAGCGGGTGAGGTGCCAGATACGCAGTATTTT. Its translation: CASSEAGEVPDTQYF.

This clone showed up just once. This chain joins TRBV28 and TRBJ2-3, with TRBD1 as a possible D gene (7 bases). The CDR3 is 15 amino acids. Germline lookup yields CDR1 MDHEN and CDR2 SYDVKM. Trimming pared 4 bases from V and 5 bases from J, leaving 16 bases between. CDR3 loop: CASSSTGFGGDTQYF. The CDR3 bases are TGTGCCAGCAGTTCGACAGGGTTCGGGGGAGATACGCAGTATTTT.

The chain couples TRBV4-1 to TRBJ1-6; no clear D. The CDR3 has 15 residues. Trimming took 1 base from V and 9 from J, leaving 13 bases between them. Germline V gene lookup returns CDR1 MGHRA and CDR2 YSYEKL. CDR3 loop: CASSQGEGSGSPLHF. As DNA, the CDR3 is TGCGCCAGCAGCCAAGGGGAGGGTAGCGGTTCACCCCTCCACTTT.

This clone was found once. The rearrangement uses TRBV28 and TRBJ2-7; 9 bases are shared with TRBD1. V lost 1 base to trimming and J lost 5 bases; unmatched junction nucleotides: 6. This CDR3 spans 15 amino acids. Germline CDR1 MDHEN, CDR2 SYDVKM. The CDR3: CASSLSGQGSDEQYF. The CDR3 DNA reads TGTGCCAGCAGTTTATCCGGACAGGGGAGCGACGAGCAGTACTTC.

This sequence joins TRBV5-1 and TRBJ1-1; D not certain. Germline-derived CDR1 and CDR2 are SGHRS and YFSETQ. The CDR3 runs to 11 residues. V was trimmed by 0 bases and J by 8 bases, leaving 5 bases between them. DNA for the CDR3: TGCGCCAGCAGCTTGGACGGGGAAGCTTTCTTT. The encoded protein is CASSLDGEAFF.

V and J are TRBV6-1 and TRBJ1-6, with unresolved D. V lost 7 bases and J 10 bases, leaving 11 bases between the germline ends. CDR1 and CDR2 from the germline V gene are MNHNS and SASEGT. This CDR3 has 12 amino acids. This chain's CDR3 is CASNPSQSPLHF. The CDR3 coding sequence is TGTGCCAGCAATCCCTCTCAGTCACCCCTCCACTTT.

The rearrangement links TRBV18 to TRBJ1-1; D is undetermined. Per the germline V gene, CDR1 is KGHSH and CDR2 is LQKENI. The CDR3 contains 14 residues. V was shortened by 3 bases and J by 3 bases, with 11 bases between the two germline ends. The DNA for the CDR3 is TGTGCCAGCTCACCGTTGCGTCGGGACACTGAAGCTTTCTTT. This gives the protein CASSPLRRDTEAFF.

The chain recombines TRBV7-6 with TRBJ1-3; TRBD1 agrees at 8 bases. The germline V gene encodes CDR1 SGHVS and CDR2 FNYEAQ. The CDR3 is 17 amino acids. The junction had 8 bases not matched to a gene; V was cut back by 4 bases and J by 0 bases. Written as DNA, the CDR3 is TGTGCCAGCAGCTCAGACAGGGGACGACTCTCTGGAAACACCATATATTTT. This encodes CASSSDRGRLSGNTIYF.

Of note for this clone: Other nucleotide sequences from this sample produce the same CDR3. The V and J genes are TRBV18 and TRBJ1-1; D might be TRBD1 (5 bases). The germline V and J ends were trimmed by 3 bases and 1 base, with 9 bases remaining between them. The CDR3 length is 14 residues. In germline, CDR1 is KGHSH, CDR2 LQKENI. In DNA form, the CDR3 reads TGTGCCAGCTCACCGGGTCAGGGGAACACTGAAGCTTTCTTT. It is translated as CASSPGQGNTEAFF.

The V gene is TRBV9, the J gene TRBJ2-3; 8 bases are shared with TRBD2. V shed 0 bases and J 2 bases; nucleotides not matched to a gene: 5. Germline V gene data show CDR1 as SGDLS and CDR2 as YYNGEE. The CDR3 extends over 16 amino acids. CDR3: CASSVAERGITDTQYF. CDR3 nucleotides: TGTGCCAGCAGCGTAGCTGAGCGGGGGATCACAGATACGCAGTATTTT.

The chain links TRBV6-1 to TRBJ1-5; D unclear. V lost 2 bases, J lost 4 bases, and 9 bases lay in between. The CDR3 has 14 amino acids. Germline V CDR1 and CDR2: MNHNS, SASEGT. The CDR3 protein is CASSEWQANQPQHF. The CDR3 DNA is TGTGCCAGCAGTGAATGGCAGGCAAATCAGCCCCAGCATTTT.

The J gene is TRBJ2-7, the V gene TRBV7-6, with D tentatively TRBD1 (5 bases). From germline, CDR1 is SGHVS and CDR2 FNYEAQ. The CDR3 has 14 residues. Deletions cut 2 bases from V and 4 bases from J, with 12 bases between. CDR3 region: CASSLMQGRYEQYF. The CDR3 DNA follows: TGTGCCAGCAGCTTAATGCAGGGTCGGTACGAGCAGTACTTC.

This clone was detected only a few times. This chain connects TRBV5-1 to TRBJ2-5; TRBD1 might be the D (5 bases). The V end lost 4 bases, the J end lost 0 bases, and 10 bases lay between the germline ends. Germline loops: CDR1 SGHRS, CDR2 YFSETQ. The CDR3 is 14 residues long. CDR3 sequence: CASSPDNHQETQYF. CDR3 nucleotide sequence: TGCGCCAGCAGCCCGGACAACCACCAAGAGACCCAGTACTTC.

The chain couples TRBV6-5 to TRBJ2-7; 7 positions agree with TRBD2. This CDR3 has 12 amino acids. Germline V gene data show CDR1 as MNHEY and CDR2 as SVGAGI. V gave up 8 bases and J gave up 0 bases; unmatched junction bases: 1. The CDR3 sequence is CASSGGSYEQYF. As DNA, the CDR3 is TGTGCCAGCTCGGGAGGCTCCTACGAGCAGTACTTC.